Following are 17 T cell receptor beta chains from one sample sequenced in a study of CD8 T cells in ankylosing spondylitis. TCRdb reprocessed the 5' RACE reads with MiXCR, giving one entry per CDR3 protein. Among some 140,000 distinct CDR3 sequences listed, about 7.3% were seen once. Sequenced input: blood, either unsorted or a sorted T cell fraction (not recorded which). The receptors were gathered from a female donor with ankylosing spondylitis or in good health (not recorded which).

This clonotype was seen at least ten times. V gene TRBV5-1 combines with J gene TRBJ1-4; no reliable D call. Germline V gives CDR1 SGHRS, CDR2 YFSETQ. The CDR3 contains 14 residues. V lost 0 bases and J 8 bases, leaving 11 bases between the germline ends. The CDR3 sequence is CASSLGGSQEKLFF. For the CDR3, the DNA is TGCGCCAGCAGCTTGGGGGGAAGTCAAGAAAAACTGTTTTTT. Variable domain in full (rest from reference TRBV5-1 and TRBJ1-4): KAGVTQTPRYLIKTRGQQVTLSCSPISGHRSVSWYQQTPGQGLQFLFEYFSETQRNKGNFPGRFSGRQFSNSRSEMNVSTLELGDSALYLCASSLGGSQEKLFFGSGTQLSVL.

The chain carries TRBV5-1 and TRBJ1-4; D unclear. V lost 4 bases and J lost 8, with 15 bases in between. Germline loops: CDR1 SGHRS, CDR2 YFSETQ. The CDR3 length is 14 residues. In DNA, the CDR3 is TGCGCCAGCAGCCCCGGGTGGCTTGTCGAAAAACTGTTTTTT. Translating it yields CASSPGWLVEKLFF.

This clonotype was detected ten times or more. The chain employs TRBV7-3 and TRBJ2-1; 7 positions match TRBD2. Looked up from germline, CDR1 is SGHTA and CDR2 is FQGTGA. CDR3 length equals 15 residues. V lost 5 bases and J lost 5; bases outside the gene matches: 9. The CDR3 loop is CASSPTGGGNNEQFF. CDR3 DNA: TGTGCCAGCAGCCCCACTGGCGGGGGTAACAATGAGCAGTTCTTC.

This clonotype appeared many times. The V and J genes are TRBV5-1 and TRBJ1-4, with 8 bases identical to TRBD1. The CDR3 contains 15 residues. The V and J ends lost 3 bases and 8 bases, in that order; junction bases with no gene match: 9. Germline values: CDR1 SGHRS, CDR2 YFSETQ. The CDR3 DNA is TGCGCCAGCAGCTCGTACTCCGACAGGGGAGAAAAACTGTTTTTT. Its protein is CASSSYSDRGEKLFF.

Many counts were recorded for this clonotype. The chain joins TRBV10-3 to TRBJ2-7; 7 positions agree with TRBD1. CDR3 length equals 12 residues. Germline values: CDR1 ENHRY, CDR2 SYGVKD. V lost 9 bases to trimming and J lost 2 bases; unmatched junction nucleotides: 4. The CDR3: CAIQGVTYEQYF. CDR3 DNA: TGTGCCATTCAGGGGGTTACCTACGAGCAGTACTTC.

This clonotype was seen a few times. The chain employs TRBV12-3 or TRBV12-4 and TRBJ2-3, with a tentative D call TRBD2 (7 bases). This CDR3 region has 18 residues. CDR3 region: CTCSLQAGAGISTDTQYF. Here the CDR3 DNA reads TGTACCTGCAGTTTACAGGCGGGGGCCGGGATTAGCACAGATACGCAGTATTTT.

This clonotype was seen repeatedly, ten times or more. The rearrangement uses TRBV2 and TRBJ2-7; 10 nucleotides agree with TRBD1. From germline, CDR1 is SNHLY and CDR2 FYNNEI. V dropped 8 bases and J dropped 2; count of bases not matched to a gene: 3. This CDR3 spans 13 amino acids. CDR3 amino acids: CASGTGVPYEQYF. In DNA, the CDR3 is TGTGCCAGCGGGACAGGGGTCCCCTACGAGCAGTACTTC.

This clonotype was picked up one time. V is TRBV28 and J is TRBJ1-5; TRBD1 might be the D (5 bases). Trimming removed 8 bases at V and 7 bases at J, with 12 bases between. The germline V gene encodes CDR1 MDHEN and CDR2 SYDVKM. This CDR3 is built from 12 residues. The CDR3 here is CASGGGRQPQHF. CDR3 coding DNA: TGTGCCAGCGGGGGAGGTCGACAGCCCCAGCATTTT.

This clonotype was counted ten times or more. The rearrangement uses TRBV5-1 and TRBJ2-5; 11 bases align to TRBD1. From germline, CDR1 is SGHRS and CDR2 YFSETQ. CDR3 size: 14 residues. The V gene end was trimmed by 5 bases and the J gene end by 4 bases; junction bases not matched to a gene: 4. The CDR3 sequence is CASRPGQGAETQYF. CDR3 nucleotide sequence: TGCGCCAGCAGACCCGGACAGGGGGCAGAGACCCAGTACTTC.

This clonotype was counted between two and nine times. The V call is TRBV7-2, the J call TRBJ1-5; possibly TRBD1 for D (5 bases). Trimming stripped 1 base from V and 2 bases from J, with 15 bases between. This CDR3 has 17 residues. CDR1 SGHTA and CDR2 FQGNSA come from the germline V gene. This CDR3 reads CASSLGDAGLGNQPQHF. CDR3 sequence (DNA): TGTGCCAGCAGCTTAGGGGACGCGGGTTTGGGCAATCAGCCCCAGCATTTT.

Many counts were recorded for this clonotype. The chain employs TRBV19 and TRBJ1-6; no definite D call. V dropped 2 bases and J dropped 0 bases, with 8 bases sitting between them. Germline CDR1 reads LNHDA; CDR2 reads SQIVND (reference sequence). The CDR3 loop spans 16 amino acids. CDR3 in DNA: TGTGCCAGTAGTATACAGAAAAGCTCCTATAATTCACCCCTCCACTTT. As protein: CASSIQKSSYNSPLHF.

The table lists this clonotype with many counts. The CDR3 protein is CASGLGRASGTDTQYF. CDR3 bases: TGTGCTAGTGGTCTCGGCCGGGCCTCCGGCACAGATACGCAGTATTTT. The gene calls are TRBV12-5 and TRBJ2-3; D remains unclear. The CDR3 totals 16 residues. The germline CDR1 and CDR2 sequences are LGHNT and FRNRAP. V was clipped by 5 bases and J by 1 base, with 16 bases between them.

This clonotype occurred many times. This chain uses TRBV12-3 or TRBV12-4 with TRBJ2-5, with D unclear. The CDR3 contains 14 residues. V was clipped by 6 bases and J by 2 bases, with 13 bases between them. CDR3 region: CASSKHQSQETQYF. In DNA, the CDR3 is TGTGCCAGCAGCAAACACCAGTCTCAAGAGACCCAGTACTTC.

This clonotype has a count of ten or more. The rearrangement links TRBV9 to TRBJ2-5; 13 bases fit TRBD2. The trim removed 4 bases at V and 1 base at J, leaving 10 bases unmatched. The germline V gene has CDR1 SGDLS and CDR2 YYNGEE. The CDR3 has 18 residues. CDR3 in DNA: TGTGCCAGCAGCTCCTGGACTAGCGGGGGCGTAGTCCAAGAGACCCAGTACTTC. Translating gives CASSSWTSGGVVQETQYF.

This clonotype was recorded many times. V is TRBV7-8 and J is TRBJ2-3; D not certain. Trimming removed 7 bases at V and 2 bases at J, with 13 bases between. Germline CDR1 is SGHVS and CDR2 is FQNEAQ. CDR3 length: 14 residues. The CDR3 loop reads CASTPTAYTDTQYF. Written as DNA, the CDR3 is TGTGCCAGCACCCCGACGGCGTACACAGATACGCAGTATTTT.

This CDR3 reads CASSPPGQSDTIYF. In DNA form, the CDR3 reads TGTGCCAGCTCACCACCGGGACAGTCGGACACCATATATTTT. V and J are TRBV18 and TRBJ1-3; 7 positions agree with TRBD1. CDR3 length: 14 residues. Germline V lookup: CDR1 KGHSH, CDR2 LQKENI. V shed 0 bases, J shed 8 bases, and the junction held 4 bases outside the gene matches.

This clonotype came up many times. J is TRBJ2-7 and V is TRBV7-2; 7 bases line up with TRBD2. The CDR3 consists of 15 residues. The V segment lost 7 bases and the J segment 0 bases; nucleotides outside the gene matches: 9. Germline CDR1 is SGHTA and CDR2 is FQGNSA. The CDR3 bases are TGTGCCAGCACCGTTACCGGGACTAACTCCTACGAGCAGTACTTC. Residues: CASTVTGTNSYEQYF. The complete variable domain, with remaining parts taken from reference TRBV7-2 and TRBJ2-7, reads GAGVSQSPSNKVTEKGKDVELRCDPISGHTALYWYRQSLGQGLEFLIYFQGNSAPDKSGLPSDRFSAERTGGSVSTLTIQRTQQEDSAVYLCASTVTGTNSYEQYFGPGTRLTVT.